In this sample, the clone carrying this T cell receptor (beta chain) turned up a few times. Its antigen is currently unknown. Sample time point: persistent/refractory GD, antithyroid drugs over 5 years with positive TRAb. PBMCs provided the RNA from which the TCR library was made. Building of the TCR beta libraries involved iRepertoire HTBI primers and Arm-PCR of CDR3 regions. TCRdb ran MiXCR on the multiplex PCR reads and lists one entry per CDR3 protein. The table shows roughly 400,000 distinct CDR3 sequences, with 21% occurring only once. These data are taken from a study of regulatory T cells in long-lasting Graves disease. In the study overall: It was over 5 years of antithyroid drugs, with positive TSH receptor antibodies, that meant persistent Graves' disease. General study points: Having few samples may have compromised the accuracy.

This TCR was sampled from a female donor with Graves disease. Specimen: peripheral blood mononuclear cells (PBMCs), collected when the disease was refractory, from a patient treated with antithyroid drugs.

CDR3 in amino acids: CSVEDSGTRGEEQYF. The CDR3 nucleotides are TGCAGCGTTGAAGATTCCGGGACGAGGGGTGAGGAGCAGTACTTC. V usage is TRBV29-1 and J usage is TRBJ2-7; either TRBD1 or TRBD2 may fit D (5 bases each). V lost 0 bases, J lost 7 bases, and 19 bases lay in between. This CDR3 is 15 amino acids long. CDR1 is SQVTM, CDR2 ANQGSEA, per germline.